This is a list of T cell receptor beta chains from one sample in a study of breast tumors, draining lymph nodes, adjacent tissues. From the multiplex PCR reads, TCRdb called clonotypes with MiXCR, one entry per CDR3 protein. The table shows 85,000 to 130,000 distinct CDR3 sequences, with less than 40% occurring only once. What was sequenced was axillary lymph node tissue. These receptor sequences come from a female donor with breast cancer. Some clones in this sample may be carry-over from other donors' samples. Both conserved end residues are part of each CDR3. The order of the fields is D gene, J gene, V gene, clone size, CDR3 protein, CDR3 DNA. D genes are given only for firm matches. Clone size is not always given. Where it is, it says once, few, many or a class for expanded clones.

d_gene: NA
j_gene: TRBJ2-1
v_gene: TRBV7-9
abundance: many
CDR3aa: CASSLWFGPSIMNEQFF
CDR3nt: TGTGCCAGCAGCTTGTGGTTCGGGCCGTCGATAATGAATGAGCAGTTCTTC

d_gene: NA
j_gene: TRBJ2-7
v_gene: TRBV4-1
abundance: many
CDR3aa: CASSQGTGLNYEQYF
CDR3nt: TGCGCCAGCAGCCAAGGGACAGGACTAAACTACGAGCAGTACTTC

d_gene: NA
j_gene: TRBJ1-1
v_gene: TRBV5-1
abundance: NA
CDR3aa: CASSLVGVTEAFF
CDR3nt: TGCGCCAGCAGCTTGGTAGGGGTCACTGAAGCTTTCTTT

d_gene: NA
j_gene: TRBJ2-7
v_gene: TRBV6-5
abundance: many
CDR3aa: CASRKGNYEQYF
CDR3nt: TGTGCCAGCCGGAAGGGGAACTACGAGCAGTACTTC

d_gene: NA
j_gene: TRBJ1-2
v_gene: TRBV6-5
abundance: NA
CDR3aa: CASSREQGGYGYAF
CDR3nt: TGTGCCAGCAGTAGGGAGCAGGGTGGCTATGGCTACGCCTTC

d_gene: NA
j_gene: TRBJ2-1
v_gene: TRBV5-6
abundance: many
CDR3aa: CASSLPPSPNEQFF
CDR3nt: TGTGCCAGCAGCTTACCCCCTTCCCCGAATGAGCAGTTCTTC

d_gene: NA
j_gene: TRBJ2-4
v_gene: TRBV12-3/TRBV12-4
abundance: many
CDR3aa: CASSRIGDLDIQYF
CDR3nt: TGTGCCAGCAGTCGTATTGGGGACTTGGACATTCAGTACTTC

d_gene: NA
j_gene: TRBJ2-3
v_gene: TRBV6-1
abundance: NA
CDR3aa: CASMVQPFGTDTQYF
CDR3nt: TGTGCCAGCATGGTACAGCCCTTTGGCACAGATACGCAGTATTTT

d_gene: TRBD2
j_gene: TRBJ2-5
v_gene: TRBV6-2/TRBV6-3
abundance: many
CDR3aa: CASRRQHGLAGETQYF
CDR3nt: TGTGCCAGCAGAAGGCAACATGGACTAGCGGGAGAGACCCAGTACTTC

d_gene: TRBD2
j_gene: TRBJ2-5
v_gene: TRBV12-3/TRBV12-4
abundance: many
CDR3aa: CASIIPRRRREVRETQYF
CDR3nt: TGTGCCAGCATCATCCCTCGGCGGCGGCGGGAGGTCCGGGAGACCCAGTACTTC

d_gene: NA
j_gene: TRBJ2-5
v_gene: TRBV5-1
abundance: many
CDR3aa: CASSFGARETQYF
CDR3nt: TGCGCCAGCAGCTTCGGGGCCCGAGAGACCCAGTACTTC

d_gene: TRBD1
j_gene: TRBJ1-4
v_gene: TRBV2
abundance: many
CDR3aa: CASSEGVIGGGREKLFF
CDR3nt: TGTGCCAGCAGTGAGGGAGTTATAGGAGGGGGCCGGGAAAAACTGTTTTTT

d_gene: NA
j_gene: TRBJ2-4
v_gene: TRBV12-3/TRBV12-4
abundance: NA
CDR3aa: CASRGDGKNIQYF
CDR3nt: TGTGCCAGCAGGGGGGACGGCAAAAACATTCAGTACTTC

d_gene: NA
j_gene: TRBJ1-4
v_gene: TRBV10-3
abundance: NA
CDR3aa: CAISDPPGRGYNKQFF
CDR3nt: TGTGCCATCAGTGACCCACCGGGGAGGGGCTACAATAAGCAGTTTTTT

d_gene: TRBD2
j_gene: TRBJ2-7
v_gene: TRBV29-1
abundance: many
CDR3aa: CSVSLAGDYEQYF
CDR3nt: TGCAGCGTTTCATTGGCGGGAGACTACGAGCAGTACTTC

d_gene: NA
j_gene: TRBJ1-1
v_gene: TRBV30
abundance: NA
CDR3aa: CASSLGGIMNTEAFF
CDR3nt: TGTGCCAGTAGTCTAGGGGGTATCATGAACACTGAAGCTTTCTTT

d_gene: TRBD1
j_gene: TRBJ2-3
v_gene: TRBV29-1
abundance: NA
CDR3aa: CSADRVTDTQYF
CDR3nt: TGCAGCGCGGACAGGGTCACAGATACGCAGTATTTT

d_gene: NA
j_gene: TRBJ2-1
v_gene: TRBV20-1
abundance: many
CDR3aa: CSAPPRLGYNEQFF
CDR3nt: TGCAGTGCTCCTCCTAGGTTGGGCTACAATGAGCAGTTCTTC

d_gene: NA
j_gene: TRBJ2-5
v_gene: TRBV7-9
abundance: many
CDR3aa: CASSLDQDQETQYF
CDR3nt: TGTGCCAGCAGCTTAGATCAGGACCAAGAGACCCAGTACTTC

d_gene: NA
j_gene: TRBJ1-2
v_gene: TRBV3-2
abundance: many
CDR3aa: CASSQVYREGYGYTF
CDR3nt: TGTGCCAGCAGCCAAGTATACAGGGAGGGCTATGGCTACACCTTC

d_gene: NA
j_gene: TRBJ1-1
v_gene: TRBV13
abundance: many
CDR3aa: CASSHALQGRYTEAFF
CDR3nt: TGTGCCAGCAGTCACGCCCTCCAGGGTAGGTACACTGAAGCTTTCTTT

d_gene: NA
j_gene: TRBJ2-1
v_gene: TRBV7-9
abundance: many
CDR3aa: CASSSSSYNEQFF
CDR3nt: TGTGCCAGCAGCTCGAGCTCCTACAATGAGCAGTTCTTC

d_gene: NA
j_gene: TRBJ1-2
v_gene: TRBV6-2/TRBV6-3
abundance: many
CDR3aa: CASSHSTGDFYGYTF
CDR3nt: TGTGCCAGCAGTCACTCGACAGGCGACTTTTATGGCTACACCTTC

d_gene: TRBD1
j_gene: TRBJ2-7
v_gene: TRBV9
abundance: once
CDR3aa: CASRTRDRGGEQYF
CDR3nt: TGTGCCAGCAGAACCCGGGACAGGGGAGGCGAGCAGTACTTC

d_gene: TRBD2
j_gene: TRBJ2-2
v_gene: TRBV7-3
abundance: many
CDR3aa: CASSPGLAGPENTGELFF
CDR3nt: TGTGCCAGCAGCCCGGGACTAGCGGGACCAGAAAACACCGGGGAGCTGTTTTTT

d_gene: TRBD1
j_gene: TRBJ1-4
v_gene: TRBV20-1
abundance: NA
CDR3aa: CSARQTGGSEKLFF
CDR3nt: TGCAGTGCTAGACAGACAGGGGGCAGTGAAAAACTGTTTTTT

d_gene: NA
j_gene: TRBJ2-3
v_gene: TRBV2
abundance: many
CDR3aa: CASSGWGQGFPANPEWADTQYF
CDR3nt: TGTGCCAGCAGTGGTTGGGGTCAGGGTTTCCCAGCTAACCCCGAGTGGGCAGATACGCAGTATTTT

d_gene: TRBD2
j_gene: TRBJ2-1
v_gene: TRBV20-1
abundance: NA
CDR3aa: CSAGLAGEQFF
CDR3nt: TGCAGTGCGGGACTAGCCGGTGAGCAGTTCTTC

d_gene: NA
j_gene: TRBJ2-3
v_gene: TRBV9
abundance: many
CDR3aa: CASSRGGAYTDTQYF
CDR3nt: TGTGCCAGCAGCCGGGGCGGGGCCTACACAGATACGCAGTATTTT

d_gene: NA
j_gene: TRBJ2-7
v_gene: TRBV18
abundance: many
CDR3aa: CASSPGASEQYF
CDR3nt: TGTGCCAGCTCACCGGGGGCCAGCGAGCAGTACTTC

d_gene: NA
j_gene: TRBJ2-7
v_gene: TRBV24-1
abundance: many
CDR3aa: CATSDLNGYEQYF
CDR3nt: TGTGCCACCAGTGATTTGAATGGGTACGAGCAGTACTTC

d_gene: NA
j_gene: TRBJ1-5
v_gene: TRBV25-1
abundance: NA
CDR3aa: CASSFYICSARWGKGFSNQPQHF
CDR3nt: NA

d_gene: NA
j_gene: TRBJ1-2
v_gene: TRBV5-5
abundance: NA
CDR3aa: CASSLDGNYGYTF
CDR3nt: TGTGCCAGCAGCTTGGACGGAAACTATGGCTACACCTTC

d_gene: TRBD2
j_gene: TRBJ2-7
v_gene: TRBV28
abundance: many
CDR3aa: CASSSPQRGREQYF
CDR3nt: TGTGCCAGCAGTTCCCCCCAGCGGGGCAGGGAGCAGTACTTC

d_gene: TRBD2
j_gene: TRBJ2-7
v_gene: TRBV12-3/TRBV12-4
abundance: NA
CDR3aa: CASSHTGTSGGGNEQYF
CDR3nt: TGTGCCAGCAGCCACACCGGGACTAGCGGGGGAGGGAACGAGCAGTACTTC

d_gene: NA
j_gene: TRBJ1-3
v_gene: TRBV6-5
abundance: many
CDR3aa: CASSGVSGNTIYF
CDR3nt: TGTGCCAGCAGTGGTGTCTCTGGAAACACCATATATTTT

d_gene: NA
j_gene: TRBJ1-3
v_gene: TRBV6-6
abundance: NA
CDR3aa: CASSEPGNTIYF
CDR3nt: TGTGCCAGCAGTGAACCTGGAAACACCATATATTTT

d_gene: NA
j_gene: TRBJ1-1
v_gene: TRBV7-6
abundance: many
CDR3aa: CASSRGRETEAFF
CDR3nt: TGTGCCAGCAGCCGGGGGCGCGAGACTGAAGCTTTCTTT

d_gene: TRBD1
j_gene: TRBJ1-6
v_gene: TRBV2
abundance: NA
CDR3aa: CASNRVGQSSYNSPLHF
CDR3nt: TGTGCCAGCAACAGGGTGGGACAGAGCTCCTATAATTCACCCCTCCACTTT

d_gene: TRBD1
j_gene: TRBJ1-4
v_gene: TRBV20-1
abundance: many
CDR3aa: CSARDSAGGSFGNEKLFF
CDR3nt: TGCAGTGCTAGAGATTCGGCAGGGGGCTCGTTTGGTAATGAAAAACTGTTTTTT

d_gene: TRBD1
j_gene: TRBJ1-3
v_gene: TRBV6-5
abundance: many
CDR3aa: CASAALGQGVGGNTIYF
CDR3nt: TGTGCCAGCGCTGCGTTGGGACAGGGGGTTGGTGGAAACACCATATATTTT

d_gene: NA
j_gene: TRBJ1-1
v_gene: TRBV20-1
abundance: few
CDR3aa: CSMTPNTEAFF
CDR3nt: TGCAGTATGACCCCCAACACTGAAGCTTTCTTT

d_gene: NA
j_gene: TRBJ2-1
v_gene: TRBV7-3
abundance: many
CDR3aa: CASSLTAGAALGEQFF
CDR3nt: TGTGCCAGCAGCTTAACGGCCGGGGCCGCCTTGGGTGAGCAGTTCTTC

d_gene: TRBD1
j_gene: TRBJ1-6
v_gene: TRBV6-2/TRBV6-3
abundance: many
CDR3aa: CASSSTGPSPLHF
CDR3nt: TGTGCCAGCAGTTCGACAGGGCCCTCACCCCTCCACTTT

d_gene: TRBD1
j_gene: TRBJ1-5
v_gene: TRBV12-3/TRBV12-4
abundance: many
CDR3aa: CASSREGARQPQHF
CDR3nt: TGTGCCAGCTCAAGAGAGGGGGCGCGTCAGCCCCAGCATTTT

d_gene: NA
j_gene: TRBJ2-5
v_gene: TRBV7-9
abundance: many
CDR3aa: CASSLVSGRKKETQYF
CDR3nt: TGTGCCAGCAGCTTAGTATCGGGGCGGAAAAAAGAGACCCAGTACTTC

d_gene: NA
j_gene: TRBJ1-2
v_gene: TRBV20-1
abundance: NA
CDR3aa: CSADRPLSYGYTF
CDR3nt: TGCAGTGCTGACCGCCCTCTGTCCTACGGCTACACCTTC

d_gene: NA
j_gene: TRBJ1-6
v_gene: TRBV2
abundance: NA
CDR3aa: CASSARALHF
CDR3nt: TGTGCCAGCAGTGCGAGGGCCCTCCACTTT

d_gene: NA
j_gene: TRBJ2-7
v_gene: TRBV9
abundance: NA
CDR3aa: CANSARDMGSGEQYF
CDR3nt: TGTGCCAACAGCGCCCGGGACATGGGATCTGGCGAGCAGTACTTC

d_gene: NA
j_gene: TRBJ1-4
v_gene: TRBV7-9
abundance: many
CDR3aa: CASSQTPTNEKLFF
CDR3nt: TGTGCCAGCAGCCAGACCCCTACCAATGAAAAACTGTTTTTT

d_gene: NA
j_gene: TRBJ2-1
v_gene: TRBV29-1
abundance: NA
CDR3aa: CSVERATYNEQFF
CDR3nt: TGCAGCGTTGAACGCGCCACCTACAATGAGCAGTTCTTC

d_gene: NA
j_gene: TRBJ2-7
v_gene: TRBV20-1
abundance: many
CDR3aa: CSAAREYEQYF
CDR3nt: TGCAGTGCCGCTCGGGAGTACGAGCAGTACTTC

d_gene: NA
j_gene: TRBJ2-2
v_gene: TRBV7-3
abundance: many
CDR3aa: CASSSGGRTGELFF
CDR3nt: TGTGCCAGCAGCAGTGGTGGCAGAACCGGGGAGCTGTTTTTT

d_gene: TRBD1
j_gene: TRBJ1-4
v_gene: TRBV12-5
abundance: many
CDR3aa: CASGLGAGGGEKLFF
CDR3nt: TGTGCTAGTGGTTTGGGGGCAGGGGGCGGCGAAAAACTGTTTTTT

d_gene: NA
j_gene: TRBJ1-1
v_gene: TRBV5-1
abundance: few
CDR3aa: CASSGQNAEAFF
CDR3nt: TGCGCCAGCAGCGGGCAGAACGCTGAAGCTTTCTTT

d_gene: NA
j_gene: TRBJ1-1
v_gene: TRBV30
abundance: NA
CDR3aa: CAWTNGLNTEAFF
CDR3nt: TGTGCCTGGACTAACGGATTGAACACTGAAGCTTTCTTT

d_gene: NA
j_gene: TRBJ1-2
v_gene: TRBV2
abundance: NA
CDR3aa: CASSVGRVQGYTF
CDR3nt: TGTGCCAGCAGTGTTGGCAGGGTGCAGGGCTACACCTTC

d_gene: NA
j_gene: TRBJ2-2
v_gene: TRBV7-3
abundance: NA
CDR3aa: CASSPRGSQGPQGCANTGELFF
CDR3nt: TGTGCCAGCAGCCCGAGGGGGAGCCAGGGTCCCCAGGGCTGTGCGAACACCGGGGAGCTGTTTTTT

d_gene: NA
j_gene: TRBJ1-1
v_gene: TRBV3-1
abundance: few
CDR3aa: CASSQDSPNTEAFF
CDR3nt: TGTGCCAGCAGCCAAGATAGCCCGAACACTGAAGCTTTCTTT

d_gene: TRBD2
j_gene: TRBJ2-3
v_gene: TRBV20-1
abundance: NA
CDR3aa: CSARDVLAGGSYNEQYF
CDR3nt: TGCAGTGCTAGAGATGTCCTAGCGGGAGGTTCCTACAATGAGCAGTATTTT